These 23 T cell receptor beta chains share one sample of origin, sequenced in a study of T cell changes during pregnancy in multiple sclerosis. Method: immunoSEQ multiplex PCR; TCRdb's copy keeps in-frame clones and lacks some. In the table there are about 76,000 clones, more than 85% of which are singletons. The sample consisted of peripheral blood, taken in the first trimester of pregnancy. These receptors were taken from a female donor in good health, enrolled as a control in a pregnancy study.

CDR3 region: CAISGQGYEQYF. The CDR3 DNA sequence: TGTGCCATCAGTGGACAGGGCTACGAGCAGTACTTC. The chain recombines TRBV10-3 with TRBJ2-7; 7 bases align to TRBD1. V lost 4 bases and J lost 3; bases outside the gene matches: 0. Looked up from germline, CDR1 is ENHRY and CDR2 is SYGVKD. The CDR3 loop spans 12 amino acids.

The chain combines TRBV2 with TRBJ1-5; possible D gene TRBD1, 5 bases. Deletions cut 7 bases from V and 2 bases from J, with 18 bases between. This CDR3 is 16 amino acids long. CDR1 and CDR2 (germline): SNHLY, FYNNEI. The CDR3, as DNA: TGTGCCAGCATGAAGGGGCAGGGAAGGGGCAATCAGCCCCAGCATTTT. It encodes CASMKGQGRGNQPQHF.

This chain links TRBV28 with TRBJ2-3; 9 nucleotides line up with TRBD1. The CDR3 totals 14 residues. The V segment lost 4 bases and the J segment 1 base; nucleotides outside the gene matches: 0. CDR1 MDHEN and CDR2 SYDVKM come from the germline V gene. CDR3: CASSWTGGTDTQYF. CDR3 bases: TGTGCCAGCAGTTGGACAGGGGGCACAGATACGCAGTATTTT. Using reference TRBV28 and TRBJ2-3 for the parts outside the CDR3, the full variable domain is DVKVTQSSRYLVKRTGEKVFLECVQDMDHENMFWYRQDPGLGLRLIYFSYDVKMKEKGDIPEGYSVSREKKERFSLILESASTNQTSMYLCASSWTGGTDTQYFGPGTRLTVL.

The chain combines TRBV6-6 with TRBJ1-5; TRBD1 agrees at 7 bases. This CDR3 region has 13 residues. After removal of 4 bases from V and 15 bases from J, the junction contained 12 bases not matched to a gene. The germline V gene encodes CDR1 MNHNY and CDR2 SVGAGI (reference sequence). CDR3 in amino acids: CASSSGDREVRHF. The CDR3 coding sequence is TGTGCCAGCAGTTCCGGTGACAGGGAGGTGCGGCATTTT.

J is TRBJ2-3 and V is TRBV5-6; 7 bases agree with TRBD2. Germline trimming cut 2 bases from V and 6 bases from J; bases unmatched to any gene: 6. This CDR3 contains 14 residues. Germline V lookup: CDR1 SGHDT, CDR2 YYEEEE. The CDR3 sequence: CASSFAGEDDTQYF. In nucleotides, the CDR3 is TGTGCCAGCAGCTTTGCGGGAGAGGACGATACGCAGTATTTT.

The rearrangement joins TRBV5-1 to TRBJ2-1, with 9 bases aligning to TRBD1. Looked up from germline, CDR1 is SGHRS and CDR2 is YFSETQ. CDR3 length equals 16 residues. J lost 4 bases, V lost 3 bases, and 8 bases had no gene match. This CDR3 reads CASSSTGGTTYNEQFF. The CDR3 nucleotides are TGCGCCAGCAGCTCCACAGGGGGCACGACGTACAATGAGCAGTTCTTC.

The V and J genes are TRBV27 and TRBJ2-7; D is possibly TRBD2 (6 bases). The length of the CDR3 is 12 residues. The germline V and J ends were trimmed by 8 bases and 6 bases, with 14 bases remaining between them. Germline lookup yields CDR1 MNHEY and CDR2 SMNVEV (reference sequence). The CDR3 loop is CASSPRAGEQYF. CDR3 DNA: TGTGCCAGCTCCCCCCGAGCGGGCGAGCAGTACTTC.

About this clone: The limits of the CDR3 on the DNA are not certain, so only TCRdb's listed CDR3 is given. The chain recombines TRBV6-5 with TRBJ2-1; the D call of TRBD1 is as the table states it, not checked on the DNA. In germline, CDR1 is MNHEY, CDR2 SVGAGI. The CDR3 extends over 12 residues, inclusive of both ends. This CDR3 is CASSFGTGAEFF.

The gene calls are TRBV28 and TRBJ2-1, with 7 positions matching TRBD2. CDR1 and CDR2 from the germline V gene are MDHEN and SYDVKM. CDR3 length: 15 amino acids. J gave up 4 bases and V 8 bases, and 11 bases lay outside the gene matches. This CDR3 reads CASVFGGTDYNEQFF. As DNA, the CDR3 is TGTGCCAGCGTATTCGGGGGGACGGATTACAATGAGCAGTTCTTC.

The gene calls are TRBV5-1 and TRBJ2-2; D perhaps matches TRBD2 (6 bases). The CDR3 loop spans 15 amino acids. Germline V lookup: CDR1 SGHRS, CDR2 YFSETQ. V shed 4 bases and J shed 2 bases, with 12 bases lying between them. The CDR3 DNA is TGCGCCAGCAGCGGGTCCGGGGGAAACACCGGGGAGCTGTTTTTT. Protein: CASSGSGGNTGELFF.

V and J are TRBV28 and TRBJ2-7; 15 positions agree with TRBD2. With 6 bases clipped from V and 6 bases from J, the junction kept 24 bases outside the gene matches. Germline V lookup: CDR1 MDHEN, CDR2 SYDVKM. The CDR3 consists of 21 residues. This CDR3 reads CASRTDYQGLAGGLDWGEQYF. As DNA, the CDR3 is TGTGCCAGCAGAACCGACTATCAAGGACTAGCGGGAGGGTTGGATTGGGGCGAGCAGTACTTC.

The chain is built from TRBV28 and TRBJ2-3; maybe TRBD1 (6 bases). Trimming pared 3 bases from V and 0 bases from J, leaving 13 bases between. The CDR3 spans 16 residues. Germline loops: CDR1 MDHEN, CDR2 SYDVKM. The CDR3 bases are TGTGCCAGCAGTTTCGGGGCCAGGGGCAGCACAGATACGCAGTATTTT. It yields the protein CASSFGARGSTDTQYF. Full variable domain (rest looked up from reference TRBV28 and TRBJ2-3): DVKVTQSSRYLVKRTGEKVFLECVQDMDHENMFWYRQDPGLGLRLIYFSYDVKMKEKGDIPEGYSVSREKKERFSLILESASTNQTSMYLCASSFGARGSTDTQYFGPGTRLTVL.

Ten or more counts support this clone. The chain joins TRBV18 to TRBJ1-1; 7 bases match TRBD1. Trimming at V came to 6 bases and at J to 1 base, leaving 2 bases not matched to a gene. The length of the CDR3 is 13 residues. From germline, CDR1 is KGHSH and CDR2 LQKENI. CDR3: CASSGQANTEAFF. For the CDR3, the DNA is TGTGCCAGCTCCGGACAGGCGAACACTGAAGCTTTCTTT.

The sample holds many counts of this clone. V usage is TRBV6-5 and J usage is TRBJ1-1; a weak D match, TRBD1 (6 bases). Trimming removed 4 bases from V and 7 bases from J, with 13 bases in between. Germline assignment: CDR1 MNHEY and CDR2 SVGAGI. This CDR3 contains 13 residues. CDR3 sequence reads: CASSSDSRGEAFF. The CDR3 DNA reads TGTGCCAGCAGTTCGGACAGTCGGGGTGAAGCTTTCTTT.

This rearrangement joins TRBV10-3 to TRBJ1-2, with 8 bases lining up with TRBD1. Germline-derived CDR1 and CDR2 are ENHRY and SYGVKD. The CDR3 runs to 14 residues. V was pared by 6 bases and J by 6 bases, with 9 bases of the junction left unmatched. DNA for the CDR3: TGTGCCATCAGGGAGACAGGGGAAAGCCATGGCTACACCTTC. Translated, it gives CAIRETGESHGYTF.

V and J are TRBV5-1 and TRBJ2-5; D may be TRBD1 (6 bases). CDR1 and CDR2 (germline): SGHRS, YFSETQ. This CDR3 is 14 amino acids long. Trimming removed 0 bases from V and 0 bases from J, with 6 bases in between. CDR3 in DNA: TGCGCCAGCAGCTTGGACAGGGACCAAGAGACCCAGTACTTC. Protein: CASSLDRDQETQYF.

CDR3: CASSASGSTDTQYF. The CDR3 DNA reads TGTGCCAGCAGTGCTAGCGGGAGCACAGATACGCAGTATTTT. V usage is TRBV6-1 and J usage is TRBJ2-3; the match to TRBD2 covers 8 bases. This CDR3 is built from 14 residues. Trimming took 4 bases from V and 0 from J; bases not matched to a gene: 0. The germline CDR1 and CDR2 sequences are MNHNS and SASEGT.

The rearrangement joins TRBV19 to TRBJ1-1; TRBD1 agrees at 8 bases. V shed 5 bases and J 3 bases; nucleotides not matched to a gene: 5. CDR1 is LNHDA and CDR2 is SQIVND in the germline V gene (reference sequence). The length of the CDR3 is 14 residues. The CDR3 DNA sequence: TGTGCCAGTAGTCCTATGACAGGGGACACTGAAGCTTTCTTT. Translating it yields CASSPMTGDTEAFF.

V usage is TRBV21-1 and J usage is TRBJ2-1; the tabulated D call, TRBD1, remains unverified against the DNA. TRBV21-1 is designated a pseudogene. The CDR3 totals 16 residues. CDR3 loop: CASSKVPGHPGYEQFF. The CDR3 nucleotides read TGTGCCAGCAGCAAAGTTCCGGGACACCCTGGGTATGAGCAGTTCTTC.

This clone was picked up a small number of times. This chain joins TRBV9 and TRBJ1-3; tentative D call: TRBD1 (6 bases). Germline V CDR1 and CDR2: SGDLS, YYNGEE. V lost 3 bases and J lost 3, with 16 bases in between. CDR3 length: 16 amino acids. The CDR3 loop reads CASSARTDTYGNTIYF. The CDR3 region has the DNA TGTGCCAGCAGCGCTCGGACAGACACCTATGGAAACACCATATATTTT.

The V call is TRBV15, the J call TRBJ2-1, with TRBD2 identical over 7 bases. The CDR3 consists of 16 residues. With V trimmed by 3 bases and J by 0 bases, 5 bases remained unmatched. The germline V gene has CDR1 LNHNV and CDR2 YYDKDF (reference sequence). CDR3 residues: CATSRLAGASYNEQFF. The DNA for the CDR3 is TGTGCCACCAGCAGGTTAGCGGGCGCCTCCTACAATGAGCAGTTCTTC. The entire variable domain, with the rest obtained from reference TRBV15 and TRBJ2-1, is as follows: DAMVIQNPRYQVTQFGKPVTLSCSQTLNHNVMYWYQQKSSQAPKLLFHYYDKDFNNEADTPDNFQSRRPNTSFCFLDIRSPGLGDTAMYLCATSRLAGASYNEQFFGPGTRLTVL.

This chain joins TRBV28 and TRBJ2-3; D unclear. V was shortened by 3 bases and J by 3 bases, with 7 bases between the two germline ends. CDR1 and CDR2 (germline): MDHEN, SYDVKM. The CDR3 sequence is 13 residues long. The CDR3 bases are TGTGCCAGCAGTTTTGGGCGAACAGATACGCAGTATTTT. This codes for CASSFGRTDTQYF.

V and J are TRBV10-1 and TRBJ1-5; TRBD1 agrees at 7 bases. Losses at the gene ends were 6 bases for V and 0 bases for J; bases not matched to a gene: 8. In germline, CDR1 is WNHNN, CDR2 SYGVQD (reference sequence). The CDR3 runs 16 residues. The CDR3, as DNA: TGCGCCAGCAGAAAAGGACAGGACTATAGCAATCAGCCCCAGCATTTT. It encodes CASRKGQDYSNQPQHF.